What follows are 27 T cell receptor beta chains derived from one specimen sequenced in a study of sequential checkpoint blockade in melanoma. Treatment of the sample: randomized to nivolumab then ipilimumab (arm A) or the reverse (arm B). Some clones are missing from TCRdb's copy, which holds only in-frame ones; the method was immunoSEQ multiplex PCR. The table has 20,000 to 25,000 clones, around 80% seen once; the top ten hold roughly 12%. Sample: CD8+ T cells sorted from blood (inferred from file names), taken from a patient given nivolumab and ipilimumab in sequence. Receptors originate from a human donor with melanoma.

V is TRBV6-1 and J is TRBJ2-5; 11 positions match TRBD2. This CDR3 has 18 amino acids. Germline V gives CDR1 MNHNS, CDR2 SASEGT. Unmatched junction bases numbered 13, after V lost 0 bases and J lost 7 bases. The CDR3 reads CASSEALLSSSGGSTQYF. The CDR3 bases are TGTGCCAGCAGTGAAGCGCTTCTTAGTTCTAGCGGGGGGTCGACCCAGTACTTC.

The chain uses TRBV6-5 and TRBJ2-7; D gene ambiguous. V was cut by 3 bases and J by 2 bases, with 8 bases left in between. Looked up from germline, CDR1 is MNHEY and CDR2 is SVGAGI. This CDR3 has 13 amino acids. CDR3 coding DNA: TGTGCCAGCAGTTATCAGCTAGCCTACGAGCAGTACTTC. This encodes CASSYQLAYEQYF.

This clone was seen a handful of times. CDR3 in amino acids: CASSATGSTQETQYF. CDR3 DNA sequence: TGTGCCAGCTCAGCGACCGGGAGCACGCAAGAGACCCAGTACTTC. The chain recombines TRBV18 with TRBJ2-5; TRBD2 is a possible D gene (6 bases). Trimming shortened V by 5 bases and J by 2 bases, and 15 bases separated the two germline ends. The CDR3 is made up of 15 amino acids. The germline V gene has CDR1 KGHSH and CDR2 LQKENI.

The rearrangement links TRBV28 to TRBJ2-5; D ambiguous. Germline-derived CDR1 and CDR2 are MDHEN and SYDVKM. This CDR3 spans 13 amino acids. Deletions cut 4 bases from V and 1 base from J, with 7 bases between. The CDR3 reads CASSYGPQETQYF. DNA of the CDR3: TGTGCCAGCAGTTATGGGCCCCAAGAGACCCAGTACTTC.

V and J are TRBV11-2 and TRBJ2-1; the match to TRBD2 covers 9 bases. CDR1 and CDR2 (germline): SGHAT, FQNNGV. The V and J ends lost 3 bases and 1 base, in that order; junction bases with no gene match: 10. CDR3 length equals 18 residues. The CDR3 region is CASSFLLSREGSYNEQFF. The CDR3 region has the DNA TGTGCCAGCAGCTTCCTTCTTTCGCGGGAGGGGTCCTACAATGAGCAGTTCTTC.

The chain couples TRBV15 to TRBJ1-5, with 7 bases identical to TRBD1. The V gene end was trimmed by 7 bases and the J gene end by 1 base; junction bases not matched to a gene: 7. Germline CDR1 is LNHNV and CDR2 is YYDKDF (reference sequence). The CDR3 is made up of 15 amino acids. CDR3 bases: TGTGCCACCATCGACAGGGAGGAAAGCAATCAGCCCCAGCATTTT. It yields the protein CATIDREESNQPQHF.

This sequence joins TRBV6-1 and TRBJ1-2; maybe TRBD1 (6 bases). Germline V gives CDR1 MNHNS, CDR2 SASEGT. Trimming left V 8 bases short and J 2 bases short, with 18 bases between. The CDR3 extends over 15 amino acids. The CDR3 DNA follows: TGTGCCAGCGTGGGGGCAAGGGGAGTCAACTATGGCTACACCTTC. This translates into CASVGARGVNYGYTF.

The chain joins TRBV19 to TRBJ1-2; D uncertain. CDR3 length: 14 amino acids. CDR1 and CDR2 (germline): LNHDA, SQIVND (reference sequence). The V end lost 7 bases, the J end lost 5 bases, and 17 bases lay between the germline ends. The CDR3 loop reads CASNSEGRRYGYTF. The CDR3 nucleotides are TGTGCCAGTAATTCGGAGGGAAGACGGTATGGCTACACCTTC.

Comment on this clone: The germline gene is not matched at one end of the junction; a read error may be the cause. Other DNA sequences in the same sample also yield this CDR3. The V gene is TRBV28, the J gene TRBJ2-7; possibly TRBD2 for D (6 bases). In germline, CDR1 is MDHEN, CDR2 SYDVKM. The CDR3 contains 14 residues. The CDR3 is CASSFWRGRAEQYF. The CDR3 nucleotides are TGTGCCAGCAGTTTTTGGCGGGGTCGAGCCGAGCAGTACTTT.

This clone appeared a few times. The chain uses TRBV27 and TRBJ2-2, with 10 nucleotides matching TRBD1. Germline CDR1 and CDR2: MNHEY and SMNVEV (reference sequence). The CDR3 is 16 amino acids. The trim removed 2 bases at V and 9 bases at J, leaving 9 bases unmatched. The CDR3 protein is CASSLQGTGVLWELFF. The CDR3 DNA follows: TGTGCCAGCAGTTTACAAGGGACAGGGGTGCTCTGGGAGCTGTTTTTT.

The J gene is TRBJ2-7, the V gene TRBV6-6; 10 bases align to TRBD1. The ends lost 7 bases at V and 4 bases at J; junction bases unmatched: 10. CDR1 is MNHNY, CDR2 SVGAGI, per germline (reference sequence). CDR3 length: 15 amino acids. CDR3: CASNRRDRGTYEQYF. CDR3 DNA: TGTGCCAGCAACAGAAGGGACAGGGGCACTTACGAGCAGTACTTC.

The chain employs TRBV7-8 and TRBJ1-2, with a tentative D call TRBD1 (5 bases). The V end lost 3 bases, the J end lost 6 bases, and 11 bases lay between the germline ends. CDR1 is SGHVS and CDR2 is FQNEAQ in the germline V gene. The CDR3 runs to 13 residues. CDR3 protein: CASSFRQLDGYTF. CDR3 bases: TGTGCCAGCAGCTTCCGACAGTTGGATGGCTACACCTTC.

In this sample, this clone turned up a few times. In nucleotides, the CDR3 is TGTGCCAGCTCACGAGGGGGCTATAGCAATCAGCCCCAGCATTTT. Translated, it gives CASSRGGYSNQPQHF. The V gene is TRBV18, the J gene TRBJ1-5, with TRBD1 identical over 7 bases. Losses at the gene ends were 4 bases for V and 0 bases for J; bases not matched to a gene: 3. The CDR3 loop spans 15 amino acids. Germline lookup yields CDR1 KGHSH and CDR2 LQKENI.

The chain uses TRBV5-6 and TRBJ1-3, with a tentative D call TRBD1 (5 bases). Germline-derived CDR1 and CDR2 are SGHDT and YYEEEE. The CDR3 length is 15 residues. V was pared by 4 bases and J by 3 bases, with 14 bases between. The CDR3 spells CASSSGQLLGNTIYF. The CDR3 bases are TGTGCCAGCAGCAGTGGACAACTCCTTGGAAACACCATATATTTT.

This chain connects TRBV18 to TRBJ2-2; 7 bases align to TRBD1. CDR3 length: 16 amino acids. With 0 bases clipped from V and 2 bases from J, the junction kept 3 bases outside the gene matches. From germline, CDR1 is KGHSH and CDR2 LQKENI. The CDR3 nucleotides are TGTGCCAGCTCACCACCTGACAGGGTCAACACCGGGGAGCTGTTTTTT. Its translation: CASSPPDRVNTGELFF.

The chain is built from TRBV28 and TRBJ1-5; 7 bases agree with TRBD1. This CDR3 contains 17 residues. Per the germline V gene, CDR1 is MDHEN and CDR2 is SYDVKM. With 3 bases clipped from V and 7 bases from J, the junction kept 15 bases outside the gene matches. The CDR3 region is CASSFVRQGKVWQPQHF. The CDR3 nucleotides read TGTGCCAGCAGTTTTGTAAGACAGGGTAAAGTATGGCAGCCCCAGCATTTT.

The J gene is TRBJ2-1, the V gene TRBV5-1, with 12 bases matching TRBD1. Germline CDR1 is SGHRS and CDR2 is YFSETQ. Trimming at V came to 4 bases and at J to 7 bases, leaving 12 bases not matched to a gene. This CDR3 is built from 17 residues. CDR3: CASSQEPGQGARNEQFF. CDR3 bases: TGCGCCAGCAGCCAAGAACCGGGACAGGGGGCGCGGAATGAGCAGTTCTTC.

V is TRBV5-1 and J is TRBJ2-5, with D possibly matching TRBD2 (5 bases). The length of the CDR3 is 16 residues. The V end lost 4 bases, the J end lost 5 bases, and 21 bases lay between the germline ends. Germline CDR1 reads SGHRS; CDR2 reads YFSETQ. The CDR3 DNA reads as TGCGCCAGCAGCCGTGCCCCCCAGGTGAGGAGGGAGACCCAGTACTTC. It encodes CASSRAPQVRRETQYF. The full variable domain, rest sourced from reference TRBV5-1 and TRBJ2-5, is KAGVTQTPRYLIKTRGQQVTLSCSPISGHRSVSWYQQTPGQGLQFLFEYFSETQRNKGNFPGRFSGRQFSNSRSEMNVSTLELGDSALYLCASSRAPQVRRETQYFGPGTRLLVL.

The rearrangement uses TRBV29-1 and TRBJ2-1; no reliable D call. V lost 5 bases and J 6 bases, leaving 17 bases between the germline ends. CDR3 size: 14 residues. CDR1 is SQVTM and CDR2 is ANQGSEA in the germline V gene. CDR3 coding DNA: TGCAGCGTTCCTAAATTGTCCCGCGGCAATGAGCAGTTCTTC. Translation: CSVPKLSRGNEQFF.

J is TRBJ1-3 and V is TRBV6-6, with TRBD1 matching 7 bases. Germline V lookup: CDR1 MNHNY, CDR2 SVGAGI (reference sequence). The J segment lost 0 bases and the V segment lost 6 bases, leaving 8 bases of the junction unmatched. This CDR3 has 16 amino acids. The CDR3 here is CASRLTGHHSGNTIYF. DNA for the CDR3: TGTGCCAGCAGGCTGACAGGGCACCACTCTGGAAACACCATATATTTT.

This sequence joins TRBV7-8 and TRBJ2-7; 7 nucleotides align to TRBD1. Germline CDR1 SGHVS, CDR2 FQNEAQ. The CDR3 length is 14 residues. Losses at the gene ends were 2 bases for V and 2 bases for J; bases not matched to a gene: 3. As DNA, the CDR3 is TGTGCCAGCAGCTTACAGACAGGGACCTACGAGCAGTACTTC. Encoded protein: CASSLQTGTYEQYF. The full variable domain, with the rest looked up from reference TRBV7-8 and TRBJ2-7, is GAGVSQSPRYKVAKRGQDVALRCDPISGHVSLFWYQQALGQGPEFLTYFQNEAQLDKSGLPSDRFFAERPEGSVSTLKIQRTQQEDSAVYLCASSLQTGTYEQYFGPGTRLTVT.

This rearrangement joins TRBV11-3 to TRBJ1-1, with D perhaps TRBD1 (6 bases). The CDR3 extends over 13 amino acids. The V gene lost 3 bases and the J gene lost 4 bases, with 9 bases spanning the gap. CDR1 and CDR2 (germline): SGHNT, YENEEA. CDR3 nucleotide sequence: TGTGCCAGCAGCTTGTTAGGGGGCACTGAAGCTTTCTTT. The encoded protein is CASSLLGGTEAFF.

This clone is a singleton in its sample. V is TRBV27 and J is TRBJ2-1; 8 positions match TRBD2. J was trimmed by 5 bases and V by 5 bases; bases with no gene match: 11. The germline V gene encodes CDR1 MNHEY and CDR2 SMNVEV (reference sequence). This CDR3 region has 16 residues. The CDR3 spells CASSPLRSGTNNEQFF. As DNA, the CDR3 is TGTGCCAGCAGTCCCCTCCGTAGCGGGACCAACAATGAGCAGTTCTTC.

This clone was observed once. The genes are TRBV7-2 and TRBJ2-7; possible D gene TRBD2, 6 bases. From germline, CDR1 is SGHTA and CDR2 FQGNSA. V lost 5 bases and J lost 3, with 11 bases in between. The CDR3 consists of 13 residues. CDR3: CASSRDFNYEQYF. The CDR3 nucleotides are TGTGCCAGCAGCCGGGACTTCAACTACGAGCAGTACTTC.

This clone appeared a single time. This chain connects TRBV4-3 to TRBJ2-2; D uncertain. The CDR3 is 15 residues long. From germline, CDR1 is LGHNA and CDR2 YSLEER. Deletions cut 0 bases from V and 3 bases from J, with 8 bases between. CDR3 in amino acids: CASSQDLLYTGELFF. CDR3 coding DNA: TGCGCCAGCAGCCAAGATCTACTGTACACCGGGGAGCTGTTTTTT.

The chain carries TRBV6-5 and TRBJ1-2; TRBD1 matches at 7 bases. The ends lost 4 bases at V and 2 bases at J; junction bases unmatched: 4. Per germline, CDR1 MNHEY and CDR2 SVGAGI. CDR3 length equals 14 residues. The CDR3 loop reads CASSSDRRNYGYTF. The CDR3 DNA is TGTGCCAGCAGTTCGGACAGGCGCAACTATGGCTACACCTTC.

This clone has a handful of counts. The chain combines TRBV28 with TRBJ2-3; TRBD2 aligns across 7 bases. Germline CDR1 is MDHEN and CDR2 is SYDVKM. V gave up 2 bases and J gave up 6 bases; unmatched junction bases: 5. CDR3 size: 14 residues. The CDR3 region is CASSLAGVGDTQYF. CDR3 sequence (DNA): TGTGCCAGCAGTTTAGCGGGAGTGGGCGATACGCAGTATTTT.